This T cell receptor (beta chain) was found in a study of blood T cell repertoires in COVID-19. Whole-study context: The origin of the acute and convalescent COVID-19 samples was the United States, Italy and Spain. Sample material is recorded as cDNA or gDNA derived from T cells, B-cell-depleted T cells, or PBMCs.

The authors' processing: Researchers report that nucleated cell counts were estimated from reference gene primer amplification. Libraries were prepared by immunoSEQ multiplex PCR; TCRdb keeps only in-frame clonotypes and omits some of them. From that table come the V and J calls and clone size; the DNA was used to work out D and trimming. The sample has 95,000 to 120,000 clones, about two thirds seen once. The CDR3 has 17 residues. CDR1 and CDR2 from the germline V gene are SGHTA and FQGTGA. Unmatched junction bases numbered 12, after V lost 3 bases and J lost 3 bases. Sequenced sample: peripheral blood. The rearrangement joins TRBV7-3 to TRBJ2-3; 7 positions agree with TRBD1. The TCR was taken from a woman in her forties with acute or convalescent COVID-19. The CDR3 spells CASSFFSNSRGTDTQYF. The DNA of the CDR3 is TGTGCCAGCAGCTTCTTTTCGAATAGCAGGGGGACAGATACGCAGTATTTT.